This TCR beta chain stems from a study of persistence of HIV-infected CD4 T cells. Study-wide background: Up to roughly 180 mL blood was drawn at multiple time points; a couple of donors had single-time leukapheresis.

Regarding the study as a whole: Antigen-responding cells were enriched for degenerate expanded CDR3beta sequences. CMV- and Gag-responding cells had lower TCRbeta richness than CD3/CD28-responding cells.

Details on this clone: The antigen is not known.

An overlapping HIV-1 Gag peptide pool stimulated these cells at 0.85 to 1 ug/peptide/mL. Memory cells lacking CD40L and CD69 with high CD45RO were sorted. The libraries were made with immunoSEQ version 4 in survey mode. Genomic DNA was diluted to 10 ng/uL, up to roughly 1 ug per sample. Profiled with immunoSEQ multiplex PCR; TCRdb holds only in-frame clones, not every one. The data contain just over 35,000 clones, under 90% of them singletons. The source material was cultured CD4+ T cells from PBMCs, sampled from a patient who received antiretroviral therapy. The TCR comes from an adult with HIV. The donor label of this sample is uncertain.

As DNA, the CDR3 is TGTGCCAGCAGCTTGCAGGGGGCGCGTGAAAAACTGTTTTTT. This encodes CASSLQGAREKLFF. The chain couples TRBV5-5 to TRBJ1-4; 8 bases line up with TRBD1. Per the germline V gene, CDR1 is SGHKS and CDR2 is YYEKEE (reference sequence). The CDR3 totals 14 residues. V lost 1 base, J lost 7 bases, and 3 bases stayed unmatched.